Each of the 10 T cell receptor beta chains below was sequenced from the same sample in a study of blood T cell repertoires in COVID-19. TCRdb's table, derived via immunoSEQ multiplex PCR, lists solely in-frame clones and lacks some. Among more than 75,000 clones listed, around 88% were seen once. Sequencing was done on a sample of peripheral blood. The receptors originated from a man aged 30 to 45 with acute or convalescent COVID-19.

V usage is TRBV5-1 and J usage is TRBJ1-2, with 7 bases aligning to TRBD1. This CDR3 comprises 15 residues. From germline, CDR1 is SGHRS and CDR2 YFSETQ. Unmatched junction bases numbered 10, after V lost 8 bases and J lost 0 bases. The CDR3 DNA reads TGCGCCAGTTATCCGGGACAGAGCACTAACTATGGCTACACCTTC. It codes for CASYPGQSTNYGYTF.

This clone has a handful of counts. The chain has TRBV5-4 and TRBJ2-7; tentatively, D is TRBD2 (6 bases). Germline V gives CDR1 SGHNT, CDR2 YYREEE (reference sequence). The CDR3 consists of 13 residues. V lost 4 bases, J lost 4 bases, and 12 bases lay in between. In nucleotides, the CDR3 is TGTGCCAGCAGCCCGCCGGGAGCTTACGAGCAGTACTTC. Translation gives CASSPPGAYEQYF.

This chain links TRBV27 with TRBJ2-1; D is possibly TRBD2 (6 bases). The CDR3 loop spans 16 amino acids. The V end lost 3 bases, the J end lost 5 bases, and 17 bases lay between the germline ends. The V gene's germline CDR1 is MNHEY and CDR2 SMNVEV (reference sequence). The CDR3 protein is CASSFASGEENNEQFF. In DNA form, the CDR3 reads TGTGCCAGCAGTTTCGCCTCTGGGGAGGAAAACAATGAGCAGTTCTTC.

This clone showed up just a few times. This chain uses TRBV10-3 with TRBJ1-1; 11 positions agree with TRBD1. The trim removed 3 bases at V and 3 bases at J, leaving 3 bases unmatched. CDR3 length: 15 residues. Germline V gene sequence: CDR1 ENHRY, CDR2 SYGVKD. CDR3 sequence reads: CAISDGTGGYTEAFF. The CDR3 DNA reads TGTGCCATCAGTGACGGGACAGGGGGGTACACTGAAGCTTTCTTT.

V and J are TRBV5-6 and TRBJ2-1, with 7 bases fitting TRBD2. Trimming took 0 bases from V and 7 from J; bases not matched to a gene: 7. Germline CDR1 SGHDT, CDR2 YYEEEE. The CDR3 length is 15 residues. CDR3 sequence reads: CASSLEGAGRNEQFF. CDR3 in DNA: TGTGCCAGCAGCTTGGAGGGAGCGGGAAGGAATGAGCAGTTCTTC.

This CDR3 reads CASSLGQGFYEQYF. The CDR3 DNA follows: TGTGCCAGCAGCTTGGGACAGGGGTTCTACGAGCAGTACTTC. This sequence joins TRBV7-6 and TRBJ2-7; TRBD1 matches 10 bases. This CDR3 is built from 14 residues. The trim removed 3 bases at V and 3 bases at J, leaving 2 bases unmatched. Germline V gives CDR1 SGHVS, CDR2 FNYEAQ.

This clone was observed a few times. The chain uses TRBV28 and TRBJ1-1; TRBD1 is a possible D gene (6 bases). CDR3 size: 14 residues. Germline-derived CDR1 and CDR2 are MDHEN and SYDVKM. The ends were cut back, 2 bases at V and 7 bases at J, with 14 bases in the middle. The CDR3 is CASSLNPPQGEAFF. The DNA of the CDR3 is TGTGCCAGCAGTTTAAATCCCCCACAGGGTGAAGCTTTCTTT.

CDR3: CSGDRDTEAFF. CDR3 coding DNA: TGCAGCGGGGACAGGGACACTGAAGCTTTCTTT. This chain links TRBV29-1 with TRBJ1-1; 9 positions match TRBD1. This CDR3 region has 11 residues. From germline, CDR1 is SQVTM and CDR2 ANQGSEA. Losses at the gene ends were 7 bases for V and 3 bases for J; bases not matched to a gene: 0.

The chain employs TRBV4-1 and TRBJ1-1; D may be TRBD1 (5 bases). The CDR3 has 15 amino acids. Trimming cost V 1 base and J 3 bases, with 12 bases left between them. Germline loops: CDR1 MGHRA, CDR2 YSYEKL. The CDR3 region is CASSQVGRGDTEAFF. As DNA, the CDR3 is TGCGCCAGCAGCCAAGTGGGACGGGGGGACACTGAAGCTTTCTTT.

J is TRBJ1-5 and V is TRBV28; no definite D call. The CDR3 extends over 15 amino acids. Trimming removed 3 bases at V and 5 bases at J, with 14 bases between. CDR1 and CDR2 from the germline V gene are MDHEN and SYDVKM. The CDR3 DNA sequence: TGTGCCAGCAGTTTGGAGGGCAGGAGTGATCAGCCCCAGCATTTT. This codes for CASSLEGRSDQPQHF.